This section outlines one TCR beta chain sequence together with its context. The record originates from a study of blood T cell repertoires in COVID-19. In the study overall: The origin of the acute and convalescent COVID-19 samples was the United States, Italy and Spain. T cells, B-cell-depleted T cells, or PBMCs provided the cDNA or gDNA that served as material.

Original handling: Amplifying reference gene primers gave estimates of nucleated cell counts. The protocol was immunoSEQ multiplex PCR, while the TCRdb copy is restricted to in-frame clones and leaves out a portion. D and trimming come from the DNA, and the V and J calls and clone size come from that table. The table records around 300,000 clones, roughly 89% of them present only once. Germline values: CDR1 MNHEY, CDR2 SVGAGI. The CDR3 is 14 residues long. Unmatched junction bases numbered 6, after V lost 6 bases and J lost 7 bases. The chain links TRBV6-5 to TRBJ1-6; 7 nucleotides align to TRBD1. Specimen: peripheral blood. This receptor was taken from a woman aged 25 to 39 with active or convalescent COVID-19. CDR3 coding DNA: TGTGCCAGCAGGGGGGCGGGACAGAATTCACCCCTCCACTTT. Translated, it gives CASRGAGQNSPLHF.